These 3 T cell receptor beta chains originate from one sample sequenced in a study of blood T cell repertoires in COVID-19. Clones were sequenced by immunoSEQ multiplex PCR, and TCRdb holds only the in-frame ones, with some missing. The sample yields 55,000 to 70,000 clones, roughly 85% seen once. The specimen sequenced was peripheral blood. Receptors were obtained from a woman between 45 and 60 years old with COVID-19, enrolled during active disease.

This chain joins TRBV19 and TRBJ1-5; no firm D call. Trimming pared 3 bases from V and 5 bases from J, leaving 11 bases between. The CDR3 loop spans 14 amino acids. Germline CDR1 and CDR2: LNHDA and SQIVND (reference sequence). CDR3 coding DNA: TGTGCCAGTAGTATCTCGTCCGGGGATCAGCCCCAGCATTTT. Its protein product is CASSISSGDQPQHF.

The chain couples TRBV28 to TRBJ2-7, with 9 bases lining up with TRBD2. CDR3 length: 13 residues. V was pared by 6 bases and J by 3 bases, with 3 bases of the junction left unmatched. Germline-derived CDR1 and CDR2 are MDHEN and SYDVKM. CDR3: CASRGLARYEQYF. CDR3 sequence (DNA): TGTGCCAGCAGGGGACTAGCTCGCTACGAGCAGTACTTC. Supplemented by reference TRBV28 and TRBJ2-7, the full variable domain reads DVKVTQSSRYLVKRTGEKVFLECVQDMDHENMFWYRQDPGLGLRLIYFSYDVKMKEKGDIPEGYSVSREKKERFSLILESASTNQTSMYLCASRGLARYEQYFGPGTRLTVT.

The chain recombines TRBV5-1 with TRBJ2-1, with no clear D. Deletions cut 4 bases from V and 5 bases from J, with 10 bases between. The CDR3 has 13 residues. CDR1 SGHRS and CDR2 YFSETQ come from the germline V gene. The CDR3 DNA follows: TGCGCCAGCAGCCGGAGCTTTAACAATGAGCAGTTCTTC. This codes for CASSRSFNNEQFF.